This T cell receptor (beta chain) was captured in a study of CD8 T cells in Susac syndrome. Study conclusions and caveats: A relatively small number of individuals underwent TCR sequencing and HLA analysis.

The T cells that were sequenced for TCR beta were CD8+ and CD4+ cells from blood. Details on this clonotype: What it binds is unknown. One end of the junction does not line up with germline, which may come from a read error.

Reverse transcription used about 0.45 to 1 ug RNA and random hexamers. With immunoSEQ multiplex PCR, TCR beta CDR3 was amplified across 54 Vbeta and 13 Jbeta. MiXCR, applied by TCRdb to the immunoSEQ multiplex PCR reads, yields one record per CDR3 protein. In the table there are more than 200,000 distinct CDR3 sequences, approximately 92% of which are singletons. The CDR3 totals 20 residues. CDR1 MGHRA and CDR2 YSYEKL come from the germline V gene. The chain is built from TRBV4-1 and TRBJ2-2; 12 bases line up with TRBD2. The sequence came from a human donor with multiple sclerosis. Specimen: CD4+ T cells from PBMCs. The CDR3 here is CASSHSLELAGGDNTGKLFF. Written as DNA, the CDR3 is TGCGCCAGCAGCCACTCCTTGGAACTAGCGGGAGGTGACAACACCGGGAAGCTGTTTTTT.